The sequence of this TCR beta chain was determined in a study of blood T cells in healthy people across ages. Per sample, a minimum of 7 million PBMCs were isolated. General observations from the study: Changes seen in expanded clonotypes were possibly confounded by donor CMV status left unknown.

Worth noting for this clonotype: Its target is unknown.

V trimming: 4 bases; J trimming: 7 bases; junction bases outside the gene matches: 7. The CDR3 extends over 14 amino acids. Germline CDR1 is MNHEY and CDR2 is SMNVEV (reference sequence). A second roughly 7 to 11 cycle PCR used barcoded and J-beta primers. Each of the samples gave a minimum of 3 million paired-end reads that contained CDR3. TCRdb used MiXCR to reprocess the 5' RACE reads, holding one entry per CDR3 protein. The table records about 1,400,000 distinct CDR3 sequences, almost 60% of them present only once. This clonotype originated in a man between 18 and 29 years old in good health. What was sequenced was blood. The genes are TRBV27 and TRBJ2-7; 10 bases fit TRBD1. The CDR3 DNA sequence: TGTGCCAGCAGTTCGGGGACAGGGGTTATAGAGCAGTACTTC. This codes for CASSSGTGVIEQYF.